This is a list of T cell receptor beta chains from one sample in a study of blood T cell repertoires in COVID-19. Generated by immunoSEQ multiplex PCR, the TCRdb table keeps only in-frame clones and is missing some. The sample lists some 350,000 clones; 75% to 90% were seen once. The sequenced sample consisted of PBMCs or T cells enriched from blood (not recorded which). The origin of the receptors is a man aged 18 to 29 who had recovered from COVID-19. CDR3s include the opening cysteine and the closing phenylalanine or tryptophan. Each record gives: clone size, V gene, D gene, J gene, CDR3 protein, CDR3 DNA. The D gene is left open where the match is weak. Clone size, where shown, is once, few, many, or a class for clones that have expanded.

NA,TRBV6-5,TRBD1,TRBJ1-1,CASRGQVPEAFF,TGTGCCAGCAGGGGACAGGTCCCTGAAGCTTTCTTT
NA,TRBV28,NA,TRBJ1-5,CASTGMVQPQHF,TGTGCCAGCACGGGGATGGTTCAGCCCCAGCATTTT
NA,TRBV3-1/TRBV3-2,NA,TRBJ1-6,CASSQDPQHSPLHF,TGTGCCAGCAGCCAAGACCCACAGCATTCACCCCTCCACTTT
NA,TRBV15,NA,TRBJ2-2,CATSRDIRGTDTGELFF,TGTGCCACCAGCAGAGATATCAGGGGTACCGACACCGGGGAGCTGTTTTTT
NA,TRBV2,NA,TRBJ1-1,CASSEARGRAEAFF,TGTGCCAGCAGTGAAGCACGGGGGAGGGCTGAAGCTTTCTTT
NA,TRBV18,TRBD2,TRBJ2-2,CASSPSTSGTTITGELFF,TGTGCCAGCTCACCCTCGACTAGCGGGACGACTATCACCGGGGAGCTGTTTTTT
NA,TRBV19,NA,TRBJ1-1,CASSIDRAEQAFF,TGTGCCAGTAGTATAGACAGGGCAGAACAAGCTTTCTTT
NA,TRBV5-6,NA,TRBJ1-2,CASSPGSNYGYTF,TGTGCCAGCAGCCCCGGGAGTAACTATGGCTACACCTTC
NA,TRBV6-5,NA,TRBJ1-2,CASSNRERDGYTF,TGTGCCAGCAGCAACAGGGAGCGAGACGGCTACACCTTC
NA,TRBV7-9,TRBD1,TRBJ2-5,CASSHTGDQETQYF,TGTGCCAGCAGCCATACAGGGGACCAAGAGACCCAGTACTTC
NA,TRBV14,NA,TRBJ1-2,CASSQERTGGYTF,TGTGCCAGCAGCCAAGAACGAACAGGTGGCTACACCTTC
NA,TRBV6-6,TRBD1,TRBJ1-5,CASSTYRGQRNQPQHF,TGTGCCAGCAGTACGTACAGGGGGCAGCGCAATCAGCCCCAGCATTTT
NA,TRBV19,NA,TRBJ2-1,CASSAGAGPEQFF,TGTGCCAGTAGTGCTGGTGCGGGTCCCGAGCAGTTCTTC
NA,TRBV19,NA,TRBJ2-2,CASNSQAANTGELFF,TGTGCCAGTAACAGTCAAGCGGCGAACACCGGGGAGCTGTTTTTT
NA,TRBV5-5,NA,TRBJ2-3,CASSPDRSFTDTQYF,TGTGCCAGCAGCCCCGACAGGTCCTTCACAGATACGCAGTATTTT
NA,TRBV13,NA,TRBJ2-3,CASSSNELRTDTQYF,TGTGCCAGCAGCTCGAATGAACTTCGCACAGATACGCAGTATTTT
NA,TRBV7-3,TRBD1,TRBJ1-6,CASSRGQGNSPLHF,TGTGCCAGCAGCAGGGGACAGGGTAATTCACCCCTCCACTTT
NA,TRBV27,NA,TRBJ2-7,CASSLYQDYEQYF,TGTGCCAGCAGTTTATATCAGGATTACGAGCAGTACTTC
NA,TRBV7-2,TRBD2,TRBJ2-1,CASSLTSGGASVSGEQFF,TGTGCCAGCAGCTTGACTAGCGGGGGGGCAAGTGTATCAGGAGAGCAGTTCTTC
NA,TRBV10-3,NA,TRBJ2-3,CAIRSGADTQYF,TGTGCCATCAGGTCAGGGGCAGATACGCAGTATTTT
NA,TRBV3-1/TRBV3-2,NA,TRBJ1-6,CASSQSSYNSPLHF,TGTGCCAGCAGCCAGAGCTCCTATAATTCACCCCTCCACTTT
NA,TRBV4-3,NA,TRBJ1-3,CASSQGRWQPDLSGNTIYF,TGCGCCAGCAGCCAAGGGCGGTGGCAGCCCGATCTCTCTGGAAACACCATATATTTT
few,TRBV6-2/TRBV6-3,TRBD2,TRBJ2-1,CASSYPIGTSGNGGSYNEQFF,TGTGCCAGCAGTTATCCAATCGGGACTAGCGGAAACGGCGGCTCCTACAATGAGCAGTTCTTC
NA,TRBV9,NA,TRBJ2-5,CASSVGGVEETQYF,TGTGCCAGCAGCGTCGGAGGGGTGGAAGAGACCCAGTACTTC
once,TRBV5-4,NA,TRBJ2-2,CASSRDGSAGELFF,TGTGCCAGCAGCCGTGACGGGTCTGCCGGGGAGCTGTTTTTT
NA,TRBV6-2/TRBV6-3,TRBD1,TRBJ2-7,CASSPTAGQGIYEQYF,TGTGCCAGCAGTCCCACCGCCGGACAGGGGATCTACGAGCAGTACTTC
NA,TRBV5-4,NA,TRBJ2-2,CASSLGGRGFPGELFF,TGTGCCAGCAGCTTGGGGGGGCGCGGATTCCCCGGGGAGCTGTTTTTT
NA,TRBV28,NA,TRBJ1-5,CASSSFGQSGFSNQPQHF,TGTGCCAGCAGTTCTTTCGGCCAATCGGGATTTAGCAATCAGCCCCAGCATTTT
NA,TRBV27,TRBD1,TRBJ2-7,CASSLTGGYEQYF,TGTGCCAGCAGTTTGACAGGGGGCTACGAGCAGTACTTC
NA,TRBV25-1,TRBD1,TRBJ1-1,CASSDPGTGGFEAFF,TGTGCCAGCAGTGATCCCGGGACAGGGGGCTTTGAAGCTTTCTTT
many,TRBV7-9,NA,TRBJ1-1,CASSRGTTEAFF,TGTGCCAGCAGCCGCGGGACCACTGAAGCTTTCTTT
NA,TRBV19,TRBD2,TRBJ2-1,CASSLTSGKYNEQFF,TGTGCCAGTAGTTTGACTAGCGGGAAGTACAATGAGCAGTTCTTC
NA,TRBV19,NA,TRBJ2-7,CASSIGFGGTSSYEQYF,TGTGCCAGTAGTATTGGGTTTGGCGGTACCAGCTCCTACGAGCAGTACTTC
NA,TRBV19,TRBD1,TRBJ2-4,CASSTRQGDFAKNIQYF,TGTGCCAGTAGTACGAGACAGGGGGACTTTGCCAAAAACATTCAGTACTTC
NA,TRBV28,NA,TRBJ2-7,CASSLTTQTYEQYF,TGTGCCAGCAGTTTAACTACCCAGACCTACGAGCAGTACTTC
NA,TRBV28,NA,TRBJ1-2,CASSLVDQGGGYTF,TGTGCCAGCAGTTTAGTGGACCAGGGAGGTGGCTACACCTTC
NA,TRBV28,NA,TRBJ2-1,CASSLVRHGSNEQFF,TGTGCCAGCAGTTTGGTGAGACACGGATCCAATGAGCAGTTCTTC
NA,TRBV7-8,NA,TRBJ2-5,CASSFREIETQYF,TGTGCCAGCAGCTTTCGTGAGATTGAGACCCAGTACTTC
NA,TRBV5-8,TRBD1,TRBJ2-1,CASSSDRDHEQFF,TGTGCCAGCAGCTCGGACAGGGACCATGAGCAGTTCTTC
NA,TRBV5-6,TRBD2,TRBJ2-3,CASSRRTSYPDTQYF,TGTGCCAGCAGCCGAAGGACTAGTTATCCAGATACGCAGTATTTT
NA,TRBV11-2,TRBD2,TRBJ2-2,CASSPTGTSWSGELFF,TGTGCCAGCAGCCCAACCGGGACTAGCTGGTCCGGGGAGCTGTTTTTT
NA,TRBV9,TRBD2,TRBJ2-1,CASSPITGLAGDYLSEQFF,TGTGCCAGCAGCCCTATCACGGGACTAGCGGGAGATTATCTCAGTGAGCAGTTCTTC
NA,TRBV28,TRBD1,TRBJ1-5,CASSPSTGGNQPQHF,TGTGCCAGCAGTCCTTCAACAGGGGGCAATCAGCCCCAGCATTTT
NA,TRBV9,NA,TRBJ2-3,CASSARYRSSTDTQYF,TGTGCCAGCAGCGCGCGATACAGGAGCAGCACAGATACGCAGTATTTT
NA,TRBV4-1,TRBD1,TRBJ2-7,CASSHLPGTAGKDF,TGCGCCAGCAGCCACCTCCCCGGGACAGCTGGGAAGGACTTC
NA,TRBV18,NA,TRBJ1-1,CASSTEGVGGTEAFF,TGTGCCAGCTCGACGGAAGGGGTTGGTGGAACTGAAGCTTTCTTT
NA,TRBV23-1,TRBD1,TRBJ2-7,CASRTGTRTAYEQYF,TGCGCCAGCAGGACAGGGACACGGACGGCCTACGAGCAGTACTTC
NA,TRBV6-5,TRBD2,TRBJ2-2,CASSYSSLAPTGELFF,TGTGCCAGCAGTTACTCGTCACTAGCGCCCACCGGGGAGCTGTTTTTT
NA,TRBV3-1/TRBV3-2,TRBD1,TRBJ2-7,CASSRGQGGSYEQYF,TGTGCCAGCAGCAGGGGACAGGGAGGATCCTACGAGCAGTACTTC
NA,TRBV9,TRBD1,TRBJ2-5,CASSHPGTADF,TGTGCCAGCAGCCACCCCGGGACAGCGGACTTC
once,TRBV28,TRBD1,TRBJ1-3,CASSSGDSLSIYF,TGTGCCAGCAGTTCAGGGGACAGTCTCTCCATATATTTT
NA,TRBV7-9,NA,TRBJ1-1,CASSRNREQAFF,TGTGCCAGCAGCCGAAACAGGGAACAAGCTTTCTTT
NA,TRBV19,NA,TRBJ1-5,CASTAGWGGNQPQHF,TGTGCCAGTACCGCGGGGTGGGGAGGCAATCAGCCCCAGCATTTT
NA,TRBV5-4,TRBD1,TRBJ2-5,CASSAGQGSGETQYF,TGTGCCAGCAGTGCCGGACAGGGGTCGGGGGAGACCCAGTACTTC
NA,TRBV18,NA,TRBJ2-7,CASSQQLTHEQYF,TGTGCCAGCTCACAACAGCTTACCCACGAGCAGTACTTC